This T cell receptor beta chain was found in a study of cytomegalovirus exposure and HLA in healthy donors. The study's findings and limits: Rare TCR sequences predominated, though certain public TCRs were found in many donors.

As for this clone: Antigen: not known.

Measured with immunoSEQ multiplex PCR; TCRdb has only the in-frame clones, and not every one. The repertoire holds 50,000 or so clones, with roughly 94% as singletons. This CDR3 region has 16 residues. The germline V gene has CDR1 MNHEY and CDR2 SMNVEV (reference sequence). Germline trimming cut 6 bases from V and 6 bases from J; bases unmatched to any gene: 12. The sequence derives from a man aged 18 to 30 in good health and CMV-seronegative. The chain combines TRBV27 with TRBJ2-1; 9 positions agree with TRBD2. Sequenced sample: PBMCs. The CDR3 DNA reads TGTGCCAGCAGCCCCCGGGCTAGCGGGATCCCCAATGAGCAGTTCTTC. Amino acid sequence: CASSPRASGIPNEQFF.